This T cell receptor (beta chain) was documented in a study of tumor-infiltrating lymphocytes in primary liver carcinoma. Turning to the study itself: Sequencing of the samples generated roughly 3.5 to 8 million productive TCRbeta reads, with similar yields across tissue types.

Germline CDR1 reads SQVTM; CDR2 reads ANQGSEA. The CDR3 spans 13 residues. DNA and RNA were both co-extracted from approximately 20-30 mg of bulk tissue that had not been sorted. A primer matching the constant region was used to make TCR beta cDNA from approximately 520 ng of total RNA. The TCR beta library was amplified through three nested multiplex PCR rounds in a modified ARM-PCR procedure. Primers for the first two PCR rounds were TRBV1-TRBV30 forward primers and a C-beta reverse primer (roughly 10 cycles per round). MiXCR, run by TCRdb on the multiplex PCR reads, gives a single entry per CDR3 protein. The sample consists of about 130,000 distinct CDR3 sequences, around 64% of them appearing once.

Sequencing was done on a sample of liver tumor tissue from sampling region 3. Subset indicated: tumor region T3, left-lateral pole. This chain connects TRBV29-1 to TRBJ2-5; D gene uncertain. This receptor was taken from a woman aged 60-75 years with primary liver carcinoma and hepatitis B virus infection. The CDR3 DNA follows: TGCATCGTAGAAGACCCCACCCAAGAGACCCAGTACTTC. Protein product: CIVEDPTQETQYF.